This is a list of T cell receptor beta chains from one sample in a study of early T cells in non-severe SARS-CoV-2 infection. MiXCR was run by TCRdb on the 5' RACE reads, yielding one entry per CDR3 protein. The sample lists just under 65,000 distinct CDR3 sequences; under 15% were seen once. Sequenced input: whole blood. These receptors were obtained from an adult who was a healthcare worker with PCR-confirmed SARS-CoV-2 infection or an uninfected control (not recorded which). CDR3s include the opening cysteine and the closing phenylalanine or tryptophan. D genes are given only for firm matches.

d_call	cdr3_length	j_call	v_call	cdr3_aa
NA	18	TRBJ1-4	TRBV14	CASSQDWVSTAENEKLFF
NA	14	TRBJ1-1	TRBV4-3	CASSQDTGNTEAFF
TRBD1	15	TRBJ1-1	TRBV7-9	CASSLGGTVESTAFF
TRBD1	15	TRBJ1-2	TRBV19	CASSVIQGQWNGYTF
NA	15	TRBJ2-5	TRBV3-1	CASSLRRDYQETQYF
NA	16	TRBJ1-4	TRBV9	CASSAYTGDHGEKLFF
TRBD2	16	TRBJ2-1	TRBV5-1	CASSPLAGDSYNEQFF
NA	15	TRBJ2-1	TRBV11-2	CASSLDRSSYNEQFF
NA	13	TRBJ2-3	TRBV7-9	CATSGRVKDTQYF
NA	11	TRBJ2-5	TRBV7-8	CASSQIETQYF
TRBD2	17	TRBJ2-2	TRBV7-9	CASSPTSGGARTGELFF
NA	11	TRBJ2-7	TRBV6-1	CASNFPYEQYF
TRBD1	13	TRBJ1-2	TRBV3-1	CASSLTGAYGYTF
TRBD1	18	TRBJ1-6	TRBV4-1	CASSPNRIRQGGNSPLHF
TRBD1	17	TRBJ1-3	TRBV6-5	CASSYSLRGSSGNTIYF